What follows describes a single TCR beta chain. Its antigen is unidentified. The data originate from a study of T cell responses to AZD1222 COVID-19 vaccine. The assay was immunoSEQ multiplex PCR, and TCRdb's table has in-frame clones only and misses some. The sample has 100,000 to 150,000 clones, just under 95% seen once. The CDR3 is 15 amino acids. With V trimmed by 4 bases and J by 6 bases, 7 bases remained unmatched. In germline, CDR1 is MNHEY, CDR2 SVGEGT. Study-level findings and limits: Spike-specific TCR breadth and depth were elevated following two AZD1222 doses. Females made up more of the donors, who were largely white British, and clonal diversity may have come out too low. Repertoire sampling occurred only after the peak T cell response. In the spike-specific TCR repertoire, nearly half reportedly target unmutated variant regions.

The clonotype was recovered from an adult in good health. Specimen: peripheral blood, collected on day 0 of AZD1222 vaccination. The rearrangement uses TRBV6-2 or TRBV6-3 and TRBJ2-7, with 12 bases matching TRBD1. Here the CDR3 DNA reads TGTGCCAGCAGTTCGCCGGGACAGGGGGCGCGCGAGCAGTACTTC. Encoded protein: CASSSPGQGAREQYF.